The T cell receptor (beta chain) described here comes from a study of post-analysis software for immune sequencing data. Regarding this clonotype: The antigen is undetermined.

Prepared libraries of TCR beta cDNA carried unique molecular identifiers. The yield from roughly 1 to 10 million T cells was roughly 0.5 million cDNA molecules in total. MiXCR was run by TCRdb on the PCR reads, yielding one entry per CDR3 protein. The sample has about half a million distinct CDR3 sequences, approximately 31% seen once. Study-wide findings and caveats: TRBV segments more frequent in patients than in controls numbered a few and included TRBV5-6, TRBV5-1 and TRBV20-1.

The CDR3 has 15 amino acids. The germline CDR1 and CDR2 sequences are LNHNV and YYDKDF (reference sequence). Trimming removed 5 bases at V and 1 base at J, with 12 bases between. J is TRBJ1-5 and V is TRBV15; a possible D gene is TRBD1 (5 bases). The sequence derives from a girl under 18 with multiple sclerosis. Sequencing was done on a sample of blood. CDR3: CATSGGGASNQPQHF. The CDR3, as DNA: TGTGCCACCAGCGGAGGTGGGGCAAGCAATCAGCCCCAGCATTTT.